Listed below are T cell receptor beta chains from one sample, sequenced in a study of cytotoxic CD8 clonotypes in ibrutinib-treated CLL. Clones were read by immunoSEQ multiplex PCR, and TCRdb kept only the in-frame ones, dropping some. The sample lists some 140,000 clones, approximately 90% occurring once. The specimen was PBMCs, collected after 12 months of ibrutinib treatment. The receptors originated from a human donor with chronic lymphocytic leukemia. Each CDR3 is given with its conserved first and last residue. Each record gives: J gene, V gene, clone size, D gene, CDR3 DNA, CDR3 protein. D genes are given only for firm matches. Size is stated for part of the rows, as once, few or many counts, or as a class when the clone is expanded.

>TRBJ2-7|TRBV10-1|.|TRBD1
TGCGCCAGCAGTGAGTCGGGTTCGTGGGTCGAGGGGGCCGAAGAGCAGTACTTC
CASSESGSWVEGAEEQYF
>TRBJ2-7|TRBV6-5|.|TRBD2
TGTGCCAGCCGGGGGGGCAGATTCCACTACGAGCAGTACTTC
CASRGGRFHYEQYF
>TRBJ2-7|TRBV7-2|.|TRBD2
TGTGCCAGCAGCTACCGACTAGCAGCTTCCTACGAGCAGTACTTC
CASSYRLAASYEQYF
>TRBJ2-1|TRBV30|.|.
TGTGCCTGGACGCGGGGAGGCCTAGGCGATGAGCAGTTCTTC
CAWTRGGLGDEQFF
>TRBJ2-2|TRBV7-3|.|.
TGTGCCAGCAGCCCCGGGCACGCGAACACCGGGGAGCTGTTTTTT
CASSPGHANTGELFF
>TRBJ2-1|TRBV2|.|TRBD2
TGTGCCAGCAGTATAGCGGGAGAGAGGGAGCAGTTCTTC
CASSIAGEREQFF
>TRBJ1-4|TRBV7-9|.|.
TGTGCCAGCAGCTTAGTCCTTTCAACTAATGAAAAACTGTTTTTT
CASSLVLSTNEKLFF
>TRBJ1-2|TRBV28|.|.
TGTGCCAGCAGTTTAAGGCCTGACTATGGCTACACCTTC
CASSLRPDYGYTF
>TRBJ2-7|TRBV27|.|.
TGTGCCAGCAGTTTATCTCTACTTTCCGGGGACGAGCAGTACTTC
CASSLSLLSGDEQYF
>TRBJ2-1|TRBV5-1|.|.
TGCGCCAGCTCCAGGGCCCTTGACTACAATGAGCAGTTCTTC
CASSRALDYNEQFF
>TRBJ2-7|TRBV27|.|.
TGTGCCACCCGAGGGGGGACCTACGAGCAGTACTTC
CATRGGTYEQYF
>TRBJ2-7|TRBV11-3|.|.
TGTGCCAGCAGCTTACGTTTCTTGGACGAGCAGTACTTC
CASSLRFLDEQYF
>TRBJ1-6|TRBV6-1|once|TRBD1
TGTGCCAGCAACCGACAGGGGGCGGATTCACCCCTCCACTTT
CASNRQGADSPLHF
>TRBJ2-2|TRBV9|.|TRBD1
TGTGCCAGCAGCGTAGTCGACAGGGGGCCCGGGGAGCTGTTTTTT
CASSVVDRGPGELFF
>TRBJ2-3|TRBV27|.|.
TGTGCCAGCGGGGGAGTGGGAGATACGCAGTATTTT
CASGGVGDTQYF
>TRBJ2-5|TRBV4-1|.|TRBD2
TGCGCCAGCAGCTGGGCTAGCGGGAGCCAAGAGACCCAGTACTTC
CASSWASGSQETQYF
>TRBJ2-7|TRBV28|many|.
TGTGCCAGCAGTTCTCTTACAGGCTACGAGCAGTACTTC
CASSSLTGYEQYF
>TRBJ2-7|TRBV6-5|.|.
TGTGCCAGCAGTTACTCGAAGGGCCAGAACTACGAGCAGTACTTC
CASSYSKGQNYEQYF
>TRBJ2-7|TRBV19|.|.
TGTGCCAGTAGTGCGGGCCTAGACTACGAGCAGTACTTC
CASSAGLDYEQYF
>TRBJ2-7|TRBV11-1|once|TRBD2
TGTGCCAGCAGCAAGGACGGGGGGGAGGGCCCCTACGAGCAGTACTTC
CASSKDGGEGPYEQYF
>TRBJ2-1|TRBV11-2|.|.
TGTGCCAGCAGCCACCCCGGGGACAAATACAATGAGCAGTTCTTC
CASSHPGDKYNEQFF
>TRBJ2-5|TRBV7-7|.|.
TGTGCTAGCAGCTTAGCGTTCACGAAAGAGACCCAGTACTTC
CASSLAFTKETQYF
>TRBJ2-3|TRBV15|.|.
TGTGCCACCAGCAGAGATAAAGACAGGTCACACCCTTGGGATACGCAGTATTTT
CATSRDKDRSHPWDTQYF
>TRBJ2-3|TRBV28|.|TRBD2
TGTGCCAGCAGTTTAGGGGTCCACGGGACTAGCGGCGCCACAGATACGCAGTATTTT
CASSLGVHGTSGATDTQYF
>TRBJ2-7|TRBV6-6|.|TRBD1
TGTGCCAGCACCCTGGACAGGGGTAACGAGCAGTACTTC
CASTLDRGNEQYF
>TRBJ1-1|TRBV5-1|.|TRBD1
TGCGCCAGCAGCCGAGGGGACAGCATGAACACTGAAGCTTTCTTT
CASSRGDSMNTEAFF
>TRBJ2-7|TRBV6-1|once|TRBD2
TGTGCCAGCAGTGAACGTAGCGGGTCCTCCTACGAGCAGTACTTC
CASSERSGSSYEQYF
>TRBJ2-3|TRBV27|.|TRBD1
TGTGCCAGCAGTGCCTGGACAGGGAGCACAGATACGCAGTATTTT
CASSAWTGSTDTQYF
>TRBJ2-7|TRBV5-1|.|.
TGCGCCAGCAGCTTAGCAGCGAGCTTTAGGGACGAGCAGTACTTC
CASSLAASFRDEQYF
>TRBJ1-5|TRBV6-5|.|.
TGTGCCAGCAGTCCACAGGGTCGCCAGCCCCAGCATTTT
CASSPQGRQPQHF
>TRBJ2-2|TRBV28|.|.
TGTGCCAGCAGTTTATGGCTAGGGGGCACCGGGGAGCTGTTTTTT
CASSLWLGGTGELFF
>TRBJ1-1|TRBV7-3|.|.
TGTGCCAGCAGCTACTCGCTGGGTGCTGAAGCTTTCTTT
CASSYSLGAEAFF
>TRBJ2-1|TRBV19|.|.
TGTGCCAGTAGTATACAGGGTTCCTACAATGAGCAGTTCTTC
CASSIQGSYNEQFF
>TRBJ1-1|TRBV29-1|few|.
TGCAGCGTTGAGCTCAGACTGAACACTGAAGCTTTCTTT
CSVELRLNTEAFF
>TRBJ2-5|TRBV18|.|.
TGTGCCAGCCTGGCGGCCTGGGGACAAGAGACCCAGTACTTC
CASLAAWGQETQYF
>TRBJ2-7|TRBV28|.|.
TGTGCCACCGCCATGGGGGGCCCCCGACCCTACGAGCAGTACTTC
CATAMGGPRPYEQYF
>TRBJ1-1|TRBV14|.|.
TGTGCCAGCAGCCAAGATACTAAGGGAACGGGCGCGGCTTTCTTT
CASSQDTKGTGAAFF
>TRBJ2-7|TRBV5-4|once|TRBD2
TGTGCCAGCAGCGCCGGACTAGCGGTCCACGAGCAGTACTTC
CASSAGLAVHEQYF
>TRBJ2-2|TRBV15|.|TRBD1
TGTGCCACCATCAGGGGAGGACAGGGGGACACCGGGGAGCTGTTTTTT
CATIRGGQGDTGELFF
>TRBJ1-1|TRBV7-9|.|.
TGTGCCAGCAGCTTAGCGGAATGGAAGGCTGAAGCTTTCTTT
CASSLAEWKAEAFF
>TRBJ2-7|TRBV7-9|.|TRBD2
TGTGCCAGCAGCGACCTCGGGGGGGTCTACTCCTACGAGCAGTACTTC
CASSDLGGVYSYEQYF
>TRBJ2-3|TRBV9|.|TRBD1
TGTGCCAGCAGCGCTCGGGACAGGGAGGGAGATACGCAGTATTTT
CASSARDREGDTQYF
>TRBJ2-7|TRBV2|once|.
TGTGCCAGCAGTGAAGAACTGGAGCAGTACTTC
CASSEELEQYF
>TRBJ1-3|TRBV7-6|.|.
TGTGCCAGCAGCTTAGTGCAGGACAGCTCTGGAAACACCATATATTTT
CASSLVQDSSGNTIYF
>TRBJ2-5|TRBV6-1|once|.
TGTGCCAGCAGTAGGACTGCGTGGGAAGAGACCCAGTACTTC
CASSRTAWEETQYF
>TRBJ2-5|TRBV5-6|once|TRBD1
TGTGCCAGCAGCGGGGGTAGCAGGACAGGCGGAGAGACCCAGTACTTC
CASSGGSRTGGETQYF
>TRBJ1-1|TRBV5-1|.|TRBD1
TGCGCCAGCAGCGGCCGGGACAGGGTAGTCACTGAAGCTTTCTTT
CASSGRDRVVTEAFF
>TRBJ2-1|TRBV5-1|.|.
TGCGCCAGCAGCTCTAGCGCGAGCTCCTACAATGAGCAGTTCTTC
CASSSSASSYNEQFF
>TRBJ2-5|TRBV7-7|.|TRBD2
TGTGCTAGCAGCTTGGGACTACAAGAGACCCAGTACTTC
CASSLGLQETQYF
>TRBJ2-3|TRBV10-3|.|TRBD2
TGTGCCATCAGTGACCCCCTAGCGGGAGAGGAAGATACGCAGTATTTT
CAISDPLAGEEDTQYF
>TRBJ2-7|TRBV19|once|TRBD2
TGTGCCAGTACTGTGACTAGCGGGAGTTTGCGCGAGCAGTACTTC
CASTVTSGSLREQYF
>TRBJ2-1|TRBV4-3|.|TRBD1
TGCGCCAGCAGCCCTGACAGGGGATCCTACAATGAGCAGTTCTTC
CASSPDRGSYNEQFF
>TRBJ2-1|TRBV4-2|.|TRBD2
TGTGCCAGCAGCCAAGGGACTAGCGGGGGCTCCTACAATGAGCAGTTCTTC
CASSQGTSGGSYNEQFF
>TRBJ2-3|TRBV2|.|TRBD1
TGTGCCAGCAGTGGTGACAGGGACACAGATACGCAGTATTTT
CASSGDRDTDTQYF